These 8 T cell receptor beta chains originate from one sample sequenced in a study of blood T cell repertoires in COVID-19. Only in-frame clones appear in the TCRdb table, and some are missing; sequencing was by immunoSEQ multiplex PCR. Counted here are some 270,000 clones, 80% to 90% occurring once; the ten biggest clones make up roughly 9.6%. Specimen: peripheral blood. Receptor source: a woman aged 70-85 years with acute or convalescent COVID-19.

The chain recombines TRBV2 with TRBJ2-7; 9 positions agree with TRBD2. CDR1 is SNHLY and CDR2 is FYNNEI in the germline V gene. Unmatched junction bases numbered 15, after V lost 4 bases and J lost 5 bases. This CDR3 contains 17 residues. CDR3 protein: CASSALNFGAGGNEQYF. DNA of the CDR3: TGTGCCAGCAGTGCACTAAACTTTGGGGCGGGGGGGAACGAGCAGTACTTC.

This clone has a single count. The chain recombines TRBV27 with TRBJ1-4, with D perhaps matching TRBD1 (5 bases). Looked up from germline, CDR1 is MNHEY and CDR2 is SMNVEV (reference sequence). The CDR3 runs to 12 residues. V was shortened by 5 bases and J by 10 bases, with 11 bases between the two germline ends. CDR3 loop: CASSTGHRKLFF. The CDR3 nucleotides read TGTGCCAGCAGTACCGGACACCGAAAACTGTTTTTT.

V usage is TRBV12-3 or TRBV12-4 and J usage is TRBJ1-6; D is uncertain. V lost 2 bases and J 7 bases, leaving 6 bases between the germline ends. The CDR3 runs 13 residues. This CDR3 reads CASSLRENSPLHF. CDR3 sequence (DNA): TGTGCCAGCAGTTTAAGGGAGAATTCACCCCTCCACTTT.

This clone turned up a few times. The chain carries TRBV11-2 and TRBJ1-3; 8 positions agree with TRBD1. The CDR3 is 16 amino acids. V lost 8 bases and J lost 0; bases outside the gene matches: 9. Looked up from germline, CDR1 is SGHAT and CDR2 is FQNNGV. CDR3 coding DNA: TGTGCCAGCGTGGCTGACAGGGGCCTCTCTGGAAACACCATATATTTT. Protein product: CASVADRGLSGNTIYF.

The chain has TRBV3-1 (or the pseudogene TRBV3-2) and TRBJ1-2, with 8 bases matching TRBD1. Germline V gene lookup returns CDR1 LGHDT and CDR2 YNNKEL (reference sequence). Trimming took 5 bases from V and 2 from J; bases not matched to a gene: 4. CDR3 size: 14 residues. CDR3 loop: CASSVQGANYGYTF. In DNA form, the CDR3 reads TGTGCCAGCAGCGTCCAGGGGGCGAACTATGGCTACACCTTC.

The chain has TRBV9 and TRBJ2-3, with a possible D match to TRBD2 (7 bases). Looked up from germline, CDR1 is SGDLS and CDR2 is YYNGEE. This CDR3 has 19 residues. The V and J ends lost 3 bases and 2 bases respectively, with 25 bases between them. This chain's CDR3 is CASSASPFPAGAVTDTQYF. In DNA, the CDR3 is TGTGCCAGCAGCGCTTCACCTTTCCCCGCGGGGGCCGTCACAGATACGCAGTATTTT.

This clone was seen just once. The chain has TRBV2 and TRBJ2-7; no clear D gene. Germline lookup yields CDR1 SNHLY and CDR2 FYNNEI. V was cut by 6 bases and J by 2 bases, with 14 bases left in between. There are 14 residues in the CDR3. CDR3 protein: CASSAPGPPYEQYF. The CDR3 DNA reads TGTGCCAGCAGCGCTCCGGGTCCCCCCTACGAGCAGTACTTC.

The rearrangement joins TRBV4-1 to TRBJ1-5; TRBD1 might be the D (5 bases). The CDR3 runs to 14 residues. Germline V gene lookup returns CDR1 MGHRA and CDR2 YSYEKL. The germline V and J ends were trimmed by 4 bases and 4 bases, with 11 bases remaining between them. CDR3 bases: TGCGCCAGCAGCCTACGGGAGGGGAATCAGCCCCAGCATTTT. Protein product: CASSLREGNQPQHF.